Sequencing of this T cell receptor beta chain was carried out in a study of blood T cell repertoires in COVID-19. This CDR3 is built from 14 residues. Per germline, CDR1 MNHEY and CDR2 SMNVEV (reference sequence). The V gene lost 5 bases and the J gene lost 1 base, with 11 bases spanning the gap. Assay used: immunoSEQ multiplex PCR; TCRdb lists only in-frame clones, some missing. This table has hundreds of thousands of clones, around nine tenths appearing once. This clone is medium-sized by share. The clonotype was recovered from a man between 35 and 55 years old with acute or convalescent COVID-19. Sequenced input: peripheral blood. The V gene is TRBV27, the J gene TRBJ1-2; D gene unclear. This CDR3 reads CASSRRSYNYGYTF. The CDR3 coding sequence is TGTGCCAGCAGTAGGAGATCTTATAACTATGGCTACACCTTC.